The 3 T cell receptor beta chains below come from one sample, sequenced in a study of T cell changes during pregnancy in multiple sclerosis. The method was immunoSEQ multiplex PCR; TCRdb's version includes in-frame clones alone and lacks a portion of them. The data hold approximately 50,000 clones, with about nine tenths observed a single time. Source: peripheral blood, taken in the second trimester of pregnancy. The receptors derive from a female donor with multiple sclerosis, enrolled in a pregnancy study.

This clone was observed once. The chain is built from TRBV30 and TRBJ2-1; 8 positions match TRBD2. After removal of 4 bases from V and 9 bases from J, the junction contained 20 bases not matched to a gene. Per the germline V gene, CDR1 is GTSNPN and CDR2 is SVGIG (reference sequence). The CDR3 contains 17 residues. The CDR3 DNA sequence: TGTGCCTGGATTCCCCTCGGAACAGCGGGGGAGGTCAGTGAGCAGTTCTTC. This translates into CAWIPLGTAGEVSEQFF.

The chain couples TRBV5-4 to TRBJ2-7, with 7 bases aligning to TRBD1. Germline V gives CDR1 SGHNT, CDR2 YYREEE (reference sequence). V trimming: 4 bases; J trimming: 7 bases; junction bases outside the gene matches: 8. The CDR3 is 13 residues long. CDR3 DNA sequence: TGTGCCAGCAGCACCGGGCGACAGGGTGAGCAGTACTTC. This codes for CASSTGRQGEQYF.

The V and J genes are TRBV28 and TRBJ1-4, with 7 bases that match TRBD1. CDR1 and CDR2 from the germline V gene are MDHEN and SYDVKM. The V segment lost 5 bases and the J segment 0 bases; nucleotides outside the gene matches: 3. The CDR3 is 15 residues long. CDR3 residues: CASSQQGSTNEKLFF. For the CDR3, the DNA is TGTGCCAGCAGTCAACAGGGGTCAACTAATGAAAAACTGTTTTTT.